The text below deals with one T cell receptor beta chain. Its antigen is unidentified. As to time point: blood at routine non-recurrence follow-up after resection. No cells were sorted before sequencing. The whole RNA sequenced was extracted from tumor, nontumor lung or frozen PBMC. This sample stems from a study of spatial heterogeneity in lung cancer. Study information: Among detected sequences, beta-chain ones consistently exceeded alpha-chain ones in number. General observations from the study: Among blood samples, ubiquitous expanded tumor TCRs appeared more at resection than at follow-up.

The CDR3 contains 14 residues. V lost 7 bases to trimming and J lost 1 base; unmatched junction nucleotides: 7. The germline V gene has CDR1 MNHEY and CDR2 SMNVEV (reference sequence). One entry per CDR3 protein results from TCRdb running MiXCR on the 5' RACE reads. The profile shows about 50,000 distinct CDR3 sequences, 6.5% to 7.5% of them singletons. The chain links TRBV27 to TRBJ2-7, with 7 positions matching TRBD1. The TCR sequence derives from a female donor with early-stage non-small cell lung cancer. Sequences were derived from PBMCs, sampled at follow-up. The CDR3 protein is CASTKTGRSYEQYF. CDR3 in DNA: TGTGCCAGCACCAAGACAGGGCGATCCTACGAGCAGTACTTC.